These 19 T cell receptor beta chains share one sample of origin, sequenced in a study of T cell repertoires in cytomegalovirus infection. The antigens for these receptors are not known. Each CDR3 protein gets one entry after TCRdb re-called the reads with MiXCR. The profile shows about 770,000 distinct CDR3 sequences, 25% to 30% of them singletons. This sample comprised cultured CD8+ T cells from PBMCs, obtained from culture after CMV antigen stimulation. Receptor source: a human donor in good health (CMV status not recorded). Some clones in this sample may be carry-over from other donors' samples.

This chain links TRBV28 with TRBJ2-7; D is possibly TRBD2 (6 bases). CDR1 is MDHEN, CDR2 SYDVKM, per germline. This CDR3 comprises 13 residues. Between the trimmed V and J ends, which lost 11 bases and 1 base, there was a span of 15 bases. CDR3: CAVTGESSYEQYV. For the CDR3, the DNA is TGTGCCGTCACGGGGGAATCGTCCTACGAGCAGTACGTC.

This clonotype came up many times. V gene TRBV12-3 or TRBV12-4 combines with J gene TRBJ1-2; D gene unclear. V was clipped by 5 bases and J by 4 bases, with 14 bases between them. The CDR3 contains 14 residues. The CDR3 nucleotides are TGTGCCAGCAGTCTAACCCAAGAAATCTATGGCTACACCTTC. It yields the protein CASSLTQEIYGYTF.

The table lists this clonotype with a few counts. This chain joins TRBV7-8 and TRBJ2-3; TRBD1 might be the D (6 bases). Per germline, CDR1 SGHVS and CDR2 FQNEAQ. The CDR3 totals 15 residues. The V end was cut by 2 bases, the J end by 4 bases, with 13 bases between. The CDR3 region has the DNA TGTGCCAGCAGCTTATCCCAGGGGCCCCCAGATACGCAGTATTTT. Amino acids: CASSLSQGPPDTQYF. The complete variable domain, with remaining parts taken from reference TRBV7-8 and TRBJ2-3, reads GAGVSQSPRYKVAKRGQDVALRCDPISGHVSLFWYQQALGQGPEFLTYFQNEAQLDKSGLPSDRFFAERPEGSVSTLKIQRTQQEDSAVYLCASSLSQGPPDTQYFGPGTRLTVL.

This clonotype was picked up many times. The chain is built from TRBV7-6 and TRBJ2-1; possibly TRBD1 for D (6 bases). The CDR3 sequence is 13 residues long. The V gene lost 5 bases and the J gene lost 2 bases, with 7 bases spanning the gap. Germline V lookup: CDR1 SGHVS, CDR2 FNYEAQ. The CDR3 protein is CASSGGTYNEQFF. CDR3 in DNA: TGTGCCAGCAGCGGGGGCACCTACAATGAGCAGTTCTTC.

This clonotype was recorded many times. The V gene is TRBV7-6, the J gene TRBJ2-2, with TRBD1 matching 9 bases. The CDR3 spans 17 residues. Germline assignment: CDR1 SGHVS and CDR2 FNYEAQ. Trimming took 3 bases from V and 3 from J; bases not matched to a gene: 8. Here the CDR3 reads CASSLGGQGIYTGELFF. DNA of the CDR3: TGTGCCAGCAGCTTGGGGGGACAGGGTATATACACCGGGGAGCTGTTTTTT.

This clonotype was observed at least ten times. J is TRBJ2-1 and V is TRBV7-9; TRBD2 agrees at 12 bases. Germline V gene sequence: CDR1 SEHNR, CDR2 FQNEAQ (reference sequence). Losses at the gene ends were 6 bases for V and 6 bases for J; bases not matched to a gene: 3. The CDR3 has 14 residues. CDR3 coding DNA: TGTGCCAGCAGTCTAGCGGGGGGGCCCAATGAGCAGTTCTTC. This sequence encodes CASSLAGGPNEQFF. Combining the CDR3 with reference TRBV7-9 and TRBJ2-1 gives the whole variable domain DTGVSQNPRHKITKRGQNVTFRCDPISEHNRLYWYRQTLGQGPEFLTYFQNEAQLEKSRLLSDRFSAERPKGSFSTLEIQRTEQGDSAMYLCASSLAGGPNEQFFGPGTRLTVL.

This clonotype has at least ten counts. CDR3 residues: CASSPLDSGGTLAAYGYTF. DNA for the CDR3: TGTGCCAGCAGCCCACTAGACTCAGGAGGGACCTTGGCTGCTTATGGCTACACCTTC. The chain couples TRBV7-2 to TRBJ1-2, with D maybe TRBD1 (5 bases). CDR3 length: 19 residues. The ends were cut back, 5 bases at V and 5 bases at J, with 30 bases in the middle. Germline CDR1 SGHTA, CDR2 FQGNSA.

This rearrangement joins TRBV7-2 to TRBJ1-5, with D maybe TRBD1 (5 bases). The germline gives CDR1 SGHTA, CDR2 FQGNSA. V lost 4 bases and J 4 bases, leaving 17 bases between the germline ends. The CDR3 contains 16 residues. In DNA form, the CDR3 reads TGTGCCAGCAGCTCAGAACTGGCAGGGTGGAATCAGCCCCAGCATTTT. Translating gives CASSSELAGWNQPQHF. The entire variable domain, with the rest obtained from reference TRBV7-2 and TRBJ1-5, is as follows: GAGVSQSPSNKVTEKGKDVELRCDPISGHTALYWYRQSLGQGLEFLIYFQGNSAPDKSGLPSDRFSAERTGGSVSTLTIQRTQQEDSAVYLCASSSELAGWNQPQHFGDGTRLSIL.

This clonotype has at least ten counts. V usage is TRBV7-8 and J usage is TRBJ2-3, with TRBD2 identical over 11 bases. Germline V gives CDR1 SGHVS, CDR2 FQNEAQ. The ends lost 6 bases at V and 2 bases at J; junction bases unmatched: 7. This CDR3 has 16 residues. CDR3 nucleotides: TGTGCCAGCAGACCCACTAGCGGGGGTGCCACAGATACGCAGTATTTT. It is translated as CASRPTSGGATDTQYF. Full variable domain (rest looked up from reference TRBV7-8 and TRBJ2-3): GAGVSQSPRYKVAKRGQDVALRCDPISGHVSLFWYQQALGQGPEFLTYFQNEAQLDKSGLPSDRFFAERPEGSVSTLKIQRTQQEDSAVYLCASRPTSGGATDTQYFGPGTRLTVL.

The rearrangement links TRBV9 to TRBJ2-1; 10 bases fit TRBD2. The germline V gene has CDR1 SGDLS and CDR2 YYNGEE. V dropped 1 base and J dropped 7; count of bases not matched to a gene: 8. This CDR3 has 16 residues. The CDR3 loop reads CASSVPEAGGPNEQFF. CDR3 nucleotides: TGTGCCAGCAGCGTACCTGAAGCGGGGGGGCCAAATGAGCAGTTCTTC.

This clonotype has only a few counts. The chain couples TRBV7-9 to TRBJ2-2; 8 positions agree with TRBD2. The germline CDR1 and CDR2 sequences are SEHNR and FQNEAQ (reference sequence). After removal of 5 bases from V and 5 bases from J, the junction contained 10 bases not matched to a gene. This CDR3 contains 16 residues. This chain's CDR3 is CASSLPSSGGTGELFF. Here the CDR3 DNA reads TGTGCCAGCAGCCTACCTTCCAGCGGGGGAACCGGGGAGCTGTTTTTT.

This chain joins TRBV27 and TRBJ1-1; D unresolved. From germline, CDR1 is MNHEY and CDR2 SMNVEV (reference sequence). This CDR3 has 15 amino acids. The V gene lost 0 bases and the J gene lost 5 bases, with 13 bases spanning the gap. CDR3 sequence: CASSLSSGKGTEAFF. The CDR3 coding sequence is TGTGCCAGCAGTTTATCGAGCGGGAAAGGGACTGAAGCTTTCTTT.

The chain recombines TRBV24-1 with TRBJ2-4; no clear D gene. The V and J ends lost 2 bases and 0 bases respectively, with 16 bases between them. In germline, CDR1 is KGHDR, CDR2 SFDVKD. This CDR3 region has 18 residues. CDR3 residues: CATSDWAAATLAKNIQYF. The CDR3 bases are TGTGCCACCAGTGATTGGGCCGCCGCCACTTTAGCCAAAAACATTCAGTACTTC.

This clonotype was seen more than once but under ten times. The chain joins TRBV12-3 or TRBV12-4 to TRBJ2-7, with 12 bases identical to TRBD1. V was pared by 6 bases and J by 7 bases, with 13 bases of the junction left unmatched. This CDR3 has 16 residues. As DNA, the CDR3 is TGTGCCAGCAGGCCTACCCCGGGACAGGGGGCGAAAGAGCAGTACGTC. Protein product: CASRPTPGQGAKEQYV.

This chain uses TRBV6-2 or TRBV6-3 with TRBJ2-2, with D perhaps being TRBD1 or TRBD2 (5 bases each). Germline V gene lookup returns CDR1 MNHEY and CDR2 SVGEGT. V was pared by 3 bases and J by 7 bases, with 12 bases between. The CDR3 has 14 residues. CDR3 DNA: TGTGCCAGCAGTTATCGGGGCCCTGGCGGGGAGCTGTTTTTT. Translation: CASSYRGPGGELFF.

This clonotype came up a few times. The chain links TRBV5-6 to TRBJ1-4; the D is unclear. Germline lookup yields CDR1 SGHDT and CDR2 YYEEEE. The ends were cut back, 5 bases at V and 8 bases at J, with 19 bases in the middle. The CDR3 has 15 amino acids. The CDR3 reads CASSHARTKKEKLFF. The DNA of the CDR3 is TGTGCCAGCAGTCACGCGAGAACTAAGAAGGAAAAACTGTTTTTT.

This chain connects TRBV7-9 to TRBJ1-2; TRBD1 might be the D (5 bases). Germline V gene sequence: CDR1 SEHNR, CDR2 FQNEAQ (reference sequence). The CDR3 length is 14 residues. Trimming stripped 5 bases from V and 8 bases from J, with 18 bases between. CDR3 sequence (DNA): TGTGCCAGCAGCCTGGGGGTGTCACCTGACGGCTACACCTTC. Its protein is CASSLGVSPDGYTF.

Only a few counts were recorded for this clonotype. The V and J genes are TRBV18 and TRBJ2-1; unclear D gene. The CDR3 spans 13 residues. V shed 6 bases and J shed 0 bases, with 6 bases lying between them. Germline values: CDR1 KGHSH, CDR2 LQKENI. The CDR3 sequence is CASSPASYNEQFF. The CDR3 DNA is TGTGCCAGCTCCCCAGCCTCCTACAATGAGCAGTTCTTC. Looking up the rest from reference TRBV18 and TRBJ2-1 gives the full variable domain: NAGVMQNPRHLVRRRGQEARLRCSPMKGHSHVYWYRQLPEEGLKFMVYLQKENIIDESGMPKERFSAEFPKEGPSILRIQQVVRGDSAAYFCASSPASYNEQFFGPGTRLTVL.

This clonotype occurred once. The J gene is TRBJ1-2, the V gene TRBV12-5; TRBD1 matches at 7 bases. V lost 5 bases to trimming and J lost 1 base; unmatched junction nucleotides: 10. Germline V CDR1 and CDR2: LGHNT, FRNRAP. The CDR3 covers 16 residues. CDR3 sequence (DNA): TGTGCTAGTGGTATATACCCGGGACAGTATAACTATGGCTACACCTTC. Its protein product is CASGIYPGQYNYGYTF.